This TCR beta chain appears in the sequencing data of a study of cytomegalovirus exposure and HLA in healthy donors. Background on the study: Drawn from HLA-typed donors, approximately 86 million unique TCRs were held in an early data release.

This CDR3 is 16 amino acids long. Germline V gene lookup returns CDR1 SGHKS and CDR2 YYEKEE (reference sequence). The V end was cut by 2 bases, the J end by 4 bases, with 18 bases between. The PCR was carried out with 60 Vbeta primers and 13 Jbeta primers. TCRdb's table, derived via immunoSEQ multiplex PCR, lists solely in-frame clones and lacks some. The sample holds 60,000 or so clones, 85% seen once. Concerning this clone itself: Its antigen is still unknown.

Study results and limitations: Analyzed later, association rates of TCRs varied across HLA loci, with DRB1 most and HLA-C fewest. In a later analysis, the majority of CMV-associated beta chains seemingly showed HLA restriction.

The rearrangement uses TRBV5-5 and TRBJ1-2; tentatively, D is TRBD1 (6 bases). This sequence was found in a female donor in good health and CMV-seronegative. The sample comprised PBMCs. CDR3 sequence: CASSFSPSGAGYGYTF. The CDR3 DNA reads TGTGCCAGCAGCTTCTCACCCTCAGGGGCAGGCTATGGCTACACCTTC.